This TCR beta chain was observed in a study of blood T cells in healthy people across ages. Each of the donors had around 10 milliliters of peripheral blood drawn into EDTA-treated Vacutainer tubes. Study observations and caveats: Diversity of TCR beta correlated strongly with naive T cell percentage. Per million T cells, TCR beta diversity dropped roughly linearly as age increased. Estimates based on one million T cells were treated as lower bounds.

Primed by a sample-barcoded 5' primer and a J-beta primer mix, a second PCR proceeded for roughly 7 to 12 cycles. TCRdb used MiXCR to reprocess the 5' RACE reads, holding one entry per CDR3 protein. This sample carries over a million distinct CDR3 sequences, around two fifths of them seen once, and the ten largest clones take 7.9%. Details on this clonotype: What it binds is not known.

The source is a woman in her late teens or twenties in good health. Source material: blood.

CDR3 sequence: CSARTNYYGYTF. The CDR3 coding sequence is TGCAGTGCTCGGACCAATTACTATGGCTACACCTTC. The gene calls are TRBV20-1 and TRBJ1-2, with D unclear. This CDR3 region has 12 residues. V shed 5 bases and J shed 3 bases, with 10 bases lying between them. In germline, CDR1 is DFQATT, CDR2 SNEGSKA (reference sequence).